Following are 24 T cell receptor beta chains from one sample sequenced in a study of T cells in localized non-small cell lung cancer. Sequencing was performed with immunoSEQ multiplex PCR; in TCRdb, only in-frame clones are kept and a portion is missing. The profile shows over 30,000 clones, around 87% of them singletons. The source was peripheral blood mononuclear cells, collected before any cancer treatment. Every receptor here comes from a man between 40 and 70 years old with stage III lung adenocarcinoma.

The CDR3 spells CASSLVTGLRTEAFF. In DNA, the CDR3 is TGTGCCAGCAGCTTAGTTACAGGGTTAAGGACTGAAGCTTTCTTT. The chain joins TRBV7-9 to TRBJ1-1, with a possible D match to TRBD1 (6 bases). Germline V gives CDR1 SEHNR, CDR2 FQNEAQ (reference sequence). The CDR3 has 15 amino acids. The V end lost 1 base, the J end lost 5 bases, and 14 bases lay between the germline ends.

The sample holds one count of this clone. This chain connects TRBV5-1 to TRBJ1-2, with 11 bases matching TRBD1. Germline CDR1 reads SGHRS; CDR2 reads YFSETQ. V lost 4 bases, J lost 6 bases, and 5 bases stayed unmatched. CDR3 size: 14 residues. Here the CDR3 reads CASSTGQGADGYTF. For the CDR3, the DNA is TGCGCCAGCAGCACAGGACAGGGGGCGGATGGCTACACCTTC.

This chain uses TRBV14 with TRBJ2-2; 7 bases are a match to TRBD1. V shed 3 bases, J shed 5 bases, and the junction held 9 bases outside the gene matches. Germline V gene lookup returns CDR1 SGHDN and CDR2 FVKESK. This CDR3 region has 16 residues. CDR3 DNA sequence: TGTGCCAGCAGCCACCTTCGACAGGGACAAACCGGGGAGCTGTTTTTT. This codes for CASSHLRQGQTGELFF.

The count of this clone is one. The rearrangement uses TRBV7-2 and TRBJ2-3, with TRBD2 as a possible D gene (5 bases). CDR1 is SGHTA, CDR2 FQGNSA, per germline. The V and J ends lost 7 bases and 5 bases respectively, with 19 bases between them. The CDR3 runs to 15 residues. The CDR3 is CASTPDGGAGDTQYF. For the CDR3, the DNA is TGTGCCAGCACTCCTGATGGCGGCGCGGGAGATACGCAGTATTTT.

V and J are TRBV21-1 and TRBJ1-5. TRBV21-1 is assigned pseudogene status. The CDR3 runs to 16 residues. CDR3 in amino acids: CASSNEARRDNQPQHF. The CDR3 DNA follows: TGTGCCAGCAGCAATGAGGCCCGACGGGACAATCAGCCCCAGCATTTT.

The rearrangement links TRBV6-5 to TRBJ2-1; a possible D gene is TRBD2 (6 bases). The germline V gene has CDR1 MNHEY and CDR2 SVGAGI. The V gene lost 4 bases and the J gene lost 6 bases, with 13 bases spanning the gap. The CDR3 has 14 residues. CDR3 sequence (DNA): TGTGCCAGCAGTTTCCATTTCGGGGGCAATGAGCAGTTCTTC. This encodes CASSFHFGGNEQFF.

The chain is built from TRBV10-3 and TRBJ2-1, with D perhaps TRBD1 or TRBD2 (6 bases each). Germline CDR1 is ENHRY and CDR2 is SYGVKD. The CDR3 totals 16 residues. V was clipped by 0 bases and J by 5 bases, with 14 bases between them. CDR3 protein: CAISESVGGRHNEQFF. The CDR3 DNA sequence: TGTGCCATCAGTGAGTCAGTCGGGGGCAGACACAATGAGCAGTTCTTC.

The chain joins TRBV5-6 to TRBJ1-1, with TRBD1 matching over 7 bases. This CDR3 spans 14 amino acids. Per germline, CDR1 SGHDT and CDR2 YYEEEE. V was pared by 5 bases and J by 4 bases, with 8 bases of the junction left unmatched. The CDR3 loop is CASSLTGRATEAFF. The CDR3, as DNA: TGTGCCAGCAGTTTGACAGGGAGAGCCACTGAAGCTTTCTTT.

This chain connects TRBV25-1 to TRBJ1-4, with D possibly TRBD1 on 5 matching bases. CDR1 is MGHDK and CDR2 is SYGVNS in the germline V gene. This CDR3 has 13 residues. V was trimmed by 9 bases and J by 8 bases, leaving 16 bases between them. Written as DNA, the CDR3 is TGTGCCAGACTATTCAGGGCCGGCGAAAAACTGTTTTTT. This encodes CARLFRAGEKLFF.

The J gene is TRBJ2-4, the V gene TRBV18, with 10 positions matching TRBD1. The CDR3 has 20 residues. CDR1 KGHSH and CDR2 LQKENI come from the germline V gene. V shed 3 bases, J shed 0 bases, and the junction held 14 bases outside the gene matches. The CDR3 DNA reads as TGTGCCAGCTCACCTGCGCAGGGACAGGGGTCTTTACTAGCCAAAAACATTCAGTACTTC. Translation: CASSPAQGQGSLLAKNIQYF.

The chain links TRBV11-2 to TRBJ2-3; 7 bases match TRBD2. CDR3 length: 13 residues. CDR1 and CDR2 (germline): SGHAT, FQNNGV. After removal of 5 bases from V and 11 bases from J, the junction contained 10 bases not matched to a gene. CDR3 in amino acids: CASSAGDVREQYF. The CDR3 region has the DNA TGTGCCAGCAGCGCGGGGGACGTTCGGGAGCAGTATTTT.

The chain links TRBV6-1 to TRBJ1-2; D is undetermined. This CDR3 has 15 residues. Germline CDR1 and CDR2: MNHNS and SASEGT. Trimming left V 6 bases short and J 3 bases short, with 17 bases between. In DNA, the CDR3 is TGTGCCAGCAGCGGTCCAGCCAAGGGTTACTATGGCTACACCTTC. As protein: CASSGPAKGYYGYTF.

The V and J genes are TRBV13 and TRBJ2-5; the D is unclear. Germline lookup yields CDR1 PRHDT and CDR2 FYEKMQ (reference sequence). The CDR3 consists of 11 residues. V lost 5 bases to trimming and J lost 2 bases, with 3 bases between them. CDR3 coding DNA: TGTGCCAGCAGCCTTCAAGAGACCCAGTACTTC. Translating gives CASSLQETQYF.

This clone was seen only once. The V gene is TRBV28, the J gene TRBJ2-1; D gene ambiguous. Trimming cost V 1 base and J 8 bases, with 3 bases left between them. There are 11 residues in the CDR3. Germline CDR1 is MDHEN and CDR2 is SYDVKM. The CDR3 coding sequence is TGTGCCAGCAGTTTATACGATGAGCAGTTCTTC. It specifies CASSLYDEQFF.

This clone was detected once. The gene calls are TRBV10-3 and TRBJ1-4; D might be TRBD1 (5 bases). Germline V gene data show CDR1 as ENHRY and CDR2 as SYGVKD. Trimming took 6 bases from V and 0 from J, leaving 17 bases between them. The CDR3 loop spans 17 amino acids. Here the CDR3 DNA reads TGTGCCATCAGCGAGCGGGGGAGAACGACAACTAATGAAAAACTGTTTTTT. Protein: CAISERGRTTTNEKLFF.

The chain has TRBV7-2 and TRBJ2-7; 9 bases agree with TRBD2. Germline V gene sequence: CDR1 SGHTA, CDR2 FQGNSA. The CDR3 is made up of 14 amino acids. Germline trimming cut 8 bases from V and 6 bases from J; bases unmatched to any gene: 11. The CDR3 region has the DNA TGTGCCAGCGCCGTTGGCGGGGGGGCTGGCGAGCAGTACTTC. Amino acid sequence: CASAVGGGAGEQYF.

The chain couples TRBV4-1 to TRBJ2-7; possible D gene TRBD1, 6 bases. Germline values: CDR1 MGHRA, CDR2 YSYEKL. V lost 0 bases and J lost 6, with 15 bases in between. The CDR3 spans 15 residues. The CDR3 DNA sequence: TGCGCCAGCAGCCAAGAGGGGACATATCCGGCCGAGCAGTACTTC. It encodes CASSQEGTYPAEQYF.

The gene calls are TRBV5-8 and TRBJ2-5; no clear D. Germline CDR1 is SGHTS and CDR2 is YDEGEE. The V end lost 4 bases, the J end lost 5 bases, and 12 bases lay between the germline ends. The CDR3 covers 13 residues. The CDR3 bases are TGTGCCAGCAGCCTCCCCGGCCCGGAGACCCAGTACTTC. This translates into CASSLPGPETQYF.

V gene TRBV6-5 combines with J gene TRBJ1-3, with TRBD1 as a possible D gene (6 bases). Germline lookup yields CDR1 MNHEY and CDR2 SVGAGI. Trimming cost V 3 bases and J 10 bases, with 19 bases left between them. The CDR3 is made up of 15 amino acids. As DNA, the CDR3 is TGTGCCAGCAGTTATCGGACAGCGACTTTGGGGACCATATATTTT. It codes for CASSYRTATLGTIYF.

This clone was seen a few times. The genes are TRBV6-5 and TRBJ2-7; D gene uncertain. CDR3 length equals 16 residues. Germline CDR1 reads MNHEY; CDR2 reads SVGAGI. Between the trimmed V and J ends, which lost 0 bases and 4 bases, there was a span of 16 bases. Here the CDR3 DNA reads TGTGCCAGCAGTTACTCAGGGCCCGCAAGACCTTACGAGCAGTACTTC. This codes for CASSYSGPARPYEQYF.

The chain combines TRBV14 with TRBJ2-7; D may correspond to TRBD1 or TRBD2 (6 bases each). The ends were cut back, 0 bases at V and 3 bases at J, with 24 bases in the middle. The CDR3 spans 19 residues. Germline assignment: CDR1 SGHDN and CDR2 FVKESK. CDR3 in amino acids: CASSQEFDWGAHARYEQYF. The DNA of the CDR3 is TGTGCCAGCAGCCAAGAATTTGATTGGGGGGCGCATGCTCGCTACGAGCAGTACTTC.

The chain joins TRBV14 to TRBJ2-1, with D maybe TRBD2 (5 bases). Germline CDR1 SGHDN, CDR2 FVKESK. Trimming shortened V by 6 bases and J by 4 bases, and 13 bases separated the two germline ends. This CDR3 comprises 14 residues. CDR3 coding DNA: TGTGCCAGCAGTCTCCTTTCGGGGTACAATGAGCAGTTCTTC. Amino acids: CASSLLSGYNEQFF.

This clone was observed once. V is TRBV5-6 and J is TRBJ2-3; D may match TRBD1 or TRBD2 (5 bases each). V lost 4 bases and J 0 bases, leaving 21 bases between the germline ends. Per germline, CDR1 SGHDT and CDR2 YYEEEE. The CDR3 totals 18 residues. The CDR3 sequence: CASSGRDGSALSTDTQYF. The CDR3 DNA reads TGTGCCAGCAGCGGAAGGGACGGATCAGCGCTAAGCACAGATACGCAGTATTTT.

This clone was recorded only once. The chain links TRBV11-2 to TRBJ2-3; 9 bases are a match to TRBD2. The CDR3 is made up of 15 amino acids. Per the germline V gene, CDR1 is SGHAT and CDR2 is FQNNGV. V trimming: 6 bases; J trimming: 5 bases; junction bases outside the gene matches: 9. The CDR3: CASSSSGGRVDTQYF. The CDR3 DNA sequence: TGTGCCAGCAGTAGTAGCGGGGGTCGGGTAGATACGCAGTATTTT.